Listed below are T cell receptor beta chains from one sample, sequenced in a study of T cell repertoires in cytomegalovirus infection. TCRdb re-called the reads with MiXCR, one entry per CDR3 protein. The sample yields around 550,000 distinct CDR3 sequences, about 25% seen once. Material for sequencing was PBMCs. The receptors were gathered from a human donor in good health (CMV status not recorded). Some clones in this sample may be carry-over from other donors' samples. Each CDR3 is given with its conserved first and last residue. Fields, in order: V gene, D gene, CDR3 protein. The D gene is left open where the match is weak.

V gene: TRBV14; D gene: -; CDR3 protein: CASSQINDRGYTF
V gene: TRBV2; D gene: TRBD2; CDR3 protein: CASSGTSGRVPQETQYF
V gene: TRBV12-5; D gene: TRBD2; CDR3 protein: CASGPSGSPDTQYF
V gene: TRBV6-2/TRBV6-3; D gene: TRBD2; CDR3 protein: CASSPSGSSTDTQYF
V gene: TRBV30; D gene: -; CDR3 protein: CATDRGQTGTEAFF
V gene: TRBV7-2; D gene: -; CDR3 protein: CASSLRSSRLGLSKNIQYF
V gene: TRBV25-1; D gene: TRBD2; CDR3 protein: CASSDSGRHNEQFF
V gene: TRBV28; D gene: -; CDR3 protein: CASSLHPRGNTEAFF
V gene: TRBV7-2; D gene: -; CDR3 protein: CASSYRALSVPGRQYGYTF
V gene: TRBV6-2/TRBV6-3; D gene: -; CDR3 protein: CASSPPVHTGELFF
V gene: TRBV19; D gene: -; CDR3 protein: CASSISYEAFF
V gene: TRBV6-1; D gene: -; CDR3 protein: CASSPTVSSYNSPLHF
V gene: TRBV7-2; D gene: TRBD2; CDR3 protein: CASGPWTSGAYEQYF
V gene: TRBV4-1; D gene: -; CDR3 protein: CASSQSGTTNQPQHF